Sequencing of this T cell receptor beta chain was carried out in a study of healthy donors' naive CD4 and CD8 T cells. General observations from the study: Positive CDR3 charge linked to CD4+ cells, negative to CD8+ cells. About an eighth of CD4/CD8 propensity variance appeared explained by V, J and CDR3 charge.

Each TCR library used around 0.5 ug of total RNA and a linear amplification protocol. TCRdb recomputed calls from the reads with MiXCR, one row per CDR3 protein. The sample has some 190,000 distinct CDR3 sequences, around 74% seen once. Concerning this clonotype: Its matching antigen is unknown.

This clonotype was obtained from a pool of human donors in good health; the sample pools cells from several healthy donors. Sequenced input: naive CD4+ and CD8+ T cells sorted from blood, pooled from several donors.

The DNA of the CDR3 is TGTGCCACCGAGGAGAGCGGGAGGGCAGATACGCAGTATTTT. Its protein product is CATEESGRADTQYF. This chain connects TRBV27 to TRBJ2-3; TRBD2 matches at 10 bases. The germline V gene has CDR1 MNHEY and CDR2 SMNVEV (reference sequence). Trimming removed 10 bases from V and 4 bases from J; junction bases left unmatched: 8. This CDR3 comprises 14 residues.